This T cell receptor beta chain was retrieved from a study of T cell repertoires in cytomegalovirus infection. Study context: Matching HLA type and CMV infection were both indicated by public TCR beta signatures. Findings and caveats of the study: The ex vivo response was dominated by HLA-C-restricted CMV-specific TCR beta clonotypes. Cumulative public TCR beta family frequency identified carriers of CMV plus the relevant HLA.

This clonotype was found many times. The antigen is not known. The germline CDR1 and CDR2 sequences are SEHNR and FQNEAQ (reference sequence). The CDR3 is 15 amino acids. V shed 5 bases and J 2 bases; nucleotides not matched to a gene: 7. TCRdb re-analysed the reads in MiXCR, keeping a single row per CDR3 protein. Of 150,000 or so distinct CDR3 sequences listed, about 6.1% are singletons. This clonotype originated in a human donor in good health (CMV status not recorded). Some clones in this sample may be carry-over from other donors' samples. Material: PBMCs. V and J are TRBV7-9 and TRBJ2-7, with 9 bases aligning to TRBD2. This CDR3 reads CASSPTRLAAYEQYF. DNA for the CDR3: TGTGCCAGCAGCCCAACCAGACTAGCGGCCTACGAGCAGTACTTC.